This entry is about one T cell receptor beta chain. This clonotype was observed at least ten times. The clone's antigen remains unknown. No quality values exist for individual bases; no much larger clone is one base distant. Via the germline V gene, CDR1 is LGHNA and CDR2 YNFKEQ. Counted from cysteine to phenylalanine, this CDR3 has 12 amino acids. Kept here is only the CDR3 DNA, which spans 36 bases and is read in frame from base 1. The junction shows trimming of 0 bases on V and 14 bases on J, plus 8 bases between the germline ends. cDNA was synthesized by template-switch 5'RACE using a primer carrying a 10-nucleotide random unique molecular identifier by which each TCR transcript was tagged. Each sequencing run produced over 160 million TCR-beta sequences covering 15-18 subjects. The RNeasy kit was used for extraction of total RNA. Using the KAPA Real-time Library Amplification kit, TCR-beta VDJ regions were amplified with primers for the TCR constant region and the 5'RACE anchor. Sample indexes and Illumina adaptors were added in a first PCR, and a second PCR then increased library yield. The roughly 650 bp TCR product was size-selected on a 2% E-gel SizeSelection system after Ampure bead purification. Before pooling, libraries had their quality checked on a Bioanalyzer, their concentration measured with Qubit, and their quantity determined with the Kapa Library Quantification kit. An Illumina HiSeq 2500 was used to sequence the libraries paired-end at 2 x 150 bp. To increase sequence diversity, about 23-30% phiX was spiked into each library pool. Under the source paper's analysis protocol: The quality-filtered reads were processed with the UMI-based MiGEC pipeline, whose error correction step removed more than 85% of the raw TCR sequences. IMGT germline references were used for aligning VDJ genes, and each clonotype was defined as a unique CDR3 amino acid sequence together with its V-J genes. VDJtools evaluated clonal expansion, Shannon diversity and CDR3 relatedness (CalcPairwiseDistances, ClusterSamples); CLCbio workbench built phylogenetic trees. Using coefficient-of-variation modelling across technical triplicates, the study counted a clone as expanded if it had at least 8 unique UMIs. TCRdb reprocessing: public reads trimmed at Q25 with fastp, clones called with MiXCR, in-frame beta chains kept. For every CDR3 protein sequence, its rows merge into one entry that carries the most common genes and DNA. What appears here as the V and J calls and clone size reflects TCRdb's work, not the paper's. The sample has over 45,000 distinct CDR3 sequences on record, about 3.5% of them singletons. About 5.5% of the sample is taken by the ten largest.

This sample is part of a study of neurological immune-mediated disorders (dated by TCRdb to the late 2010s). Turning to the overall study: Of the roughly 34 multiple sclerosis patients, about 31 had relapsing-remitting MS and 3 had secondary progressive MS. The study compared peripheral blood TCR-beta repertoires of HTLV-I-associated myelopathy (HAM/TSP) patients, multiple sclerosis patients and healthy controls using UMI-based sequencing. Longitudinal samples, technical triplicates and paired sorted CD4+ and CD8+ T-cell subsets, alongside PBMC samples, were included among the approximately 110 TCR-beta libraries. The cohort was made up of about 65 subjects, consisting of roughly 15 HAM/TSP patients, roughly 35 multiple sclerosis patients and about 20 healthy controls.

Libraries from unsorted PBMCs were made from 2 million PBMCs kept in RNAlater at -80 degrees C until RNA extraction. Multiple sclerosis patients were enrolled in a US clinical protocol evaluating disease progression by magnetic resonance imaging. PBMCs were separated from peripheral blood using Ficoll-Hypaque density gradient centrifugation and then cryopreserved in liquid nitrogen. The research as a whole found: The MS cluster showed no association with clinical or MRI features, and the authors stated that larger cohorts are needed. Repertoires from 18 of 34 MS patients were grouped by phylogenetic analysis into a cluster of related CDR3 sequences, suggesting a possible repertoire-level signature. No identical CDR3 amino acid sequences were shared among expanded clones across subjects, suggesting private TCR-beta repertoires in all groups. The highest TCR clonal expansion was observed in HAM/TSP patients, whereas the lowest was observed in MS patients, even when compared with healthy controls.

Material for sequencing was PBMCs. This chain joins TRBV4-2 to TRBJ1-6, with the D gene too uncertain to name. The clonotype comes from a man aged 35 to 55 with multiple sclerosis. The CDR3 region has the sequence CASSQEEGSLHF. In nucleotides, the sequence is TGTGCCAGCAGCCAAGAGGAGGGATCCCTCCACTTT.